This TCR beta chain came from a study of cytomegalovirus exposure and HLA in healthy donors. Study-wide results and caveats: CMV serostatus was the only immune exposure information that was available.

PCR used 60 Vbeta primers and 13 Jbeta primers. This table comes from immunoSEQ multiplex PCR, and its TCRdb copy is limited to in-frame clones, with some not included. The table has some 35,000 clones, 53% seen once. CDR3 length: 15 residues. The V end lost 2 bases, the J end lost 2 bases, and 12 bases lay between the germline ends. Per germline, CDR1 SNHLY and CDR2 FYNNEI. This clone was counted between two and nine times. Its cognate antigen is unknown. This rearrangement joins TRBV2 to TRBJ2-5; perhaps TRBD2 as D (6 bases). This clonotype was obtained from a woman aged 35 to 49 in good health and CMV-seropositive. Input material: PBMCs. The CDR3 DNA is TGTGCCAGCAGTGAACGGGGGATAGGGCAAGAGACCCAGTACTTC. Encoded protein: CASSERGIGQETQYF.